These 10 T cell receptor beta chains share one sample of origin, sequenced in a study of blood T cell repertoires in COVID-19. This table comes from immunoSEQ multiplex PCR, and its TCRdb copy is limited to in-frame clones, with some not included. This sample has 210,000 or so clones; 65% to 90% occur once, and the top ten carry less than 6.5%. The sequenced sample consisted of peripheral blood. Receptor source: a man aged 50-60 years with COVID-19, enrolled during active disease.

J is TRBJ2-5 and V is TRBV6-5, with 7 positions matching TRBD1. This CDR3 is 14 amino acids long. Germline values: CDR1 MNHEY, CDR2 SVGAGI. After removal of 7 bases from V and 5 bases from J, the junction contained 10 bases not matched to a gene. CDR3 amino acids: CASTRTGVWETQYF. The CDR3 region has the DNA TGTGCCAGCACCCGAACAGGGGTTTGGGAGACCCAGTACTTC.

This clone is categorized as medium-sized. The V and J genes are TRBV7-6 and TRBJ2-7, with 11 positions matching TRBD1. Germline V gene sequence: CDR1 SGHVS, CDR2 FNYEAQ. Germline trimming cut 3 bases from V and 6 bases from J; bases unmatched to any gene: 7. This CDR3 has 15 residues. The CDR3 sequence is CASSFWGTGGREQYF. The CDR3 DNA follows: TGTGCCAGCAGCTTCTGGGGGACAGGGGGACGCGAGCAGTACTTC.

CDR3 DNA sequence: TGTGCCAGCAGTGAAAGGGGGGGCTGGCAGCCCCAGCATTTT. Translation: CASSERGGWQPQHF. This chain uses TRBV2 with TRBJ1-5; tentatively, D is TRBD1 (6 bases). Germline V gene lookup returns CDR1 SNHLY and CDR2 FYNNEI. CDR3 length equals 14 residues. The V gene lost 2 bases and the J gene lost 7 bases, with 12 bases spanning the gap.

The chain combines TRBV7-2 with TRBJ2-7; D is unclear. V lost 3 bases, J lost 1 base, and 10 bases lay in between. There are 14 residues in the CDR3. Looked up from germline, CDR1 is SGHTA and CDR2 is FQGNSA. The CDR3 sequence: CASSFFERSYEQYF. CDR3 nucleotides: TGTGCCAGCAGCTTTTTTGAGAGATCCTACGAGCAGTACTTC.

The chain recombines TRBV2 with TRBJ1-5, with TRBD1 as a possible D gene (5 bases). The V and J ends lost 3 bases and 0 bases respectively, with 12 bases between them. Per the germline V gene, CDR1 is SNHLY and CDR2 is FYNNEI. The CDR3 length is 16 residues. CDR3 coding DNA: TGTGCCAGCAGTGAGGGGAGGGGTTATAGCAATCAGCCCCAGCATTTT. Its translation is CASSEGRGYSNQPQHF.

This clone was detected only once. The chain combines TRBV7-2 with TRBJ2-5; 14 nucleotides align to TRBD2. V dropped 5 bases and J dropped 5; count of bases not matched to a gene: 7. Germline V gives CDR1 SGHTA, CDR2 FQGNSA. This CDR3 contains 16 residues. The CDR3 region has the DNA TGTGCCAGCAGCCAAAGACTAGCGGGGGGGCGGGAGACCCAGTACTTC. Its translation: CASSQRLAGGRETQYF.

This rearrangement joins TRBV19 to TRBJ2-1; 7 nucleotides match TRBD1. The CDR3 length is 18 residues. Germline V gene sequence: CDR1 LNHDA, CDR2 SQIVND (reference sequence). With V trimmed by 6 bases and J by 0 bases, 14 bases remained unmatched. CDR3 sequence: CASSRSTGTFGSYNEQFF. The CDR3 coding sequence is TGTGCCAGTAGCCGATCGACAGGGACCTTCGGCTCCTACAATGAGCAGTTCTTC.

This sequence joins TRBV29-1 and TRBJ1-5, with D maybe TRBD1 (6 bases). The germline gives CDR1 SQVTM, CDR2 ANQGSEA. V lost 4 bases and J lost 3, with 10 bases in between. This CDR3 has 13 amino acids. The CDR3 DNA reads as TGCAGCGTTGGAAGGGGGTTCAATCAGCCCCAGCATTTT. It yields the protein CSVGRGFNQPQHF.

This rearrangement joins TRBV30 to TRBJ2-7; 8 bases match TRBD2. This CDR3 has 12 amino acids. With V trimmed by 5 bases and J by 1 base, 1 base remained unmatched. Germline loops: CDR1 GTSNPN, CDR2 SVGIG (reference sequence). The CDR3 region has the DNA TGTGCCTGGCGGGGGGGTTCCTACGAGCAGTACTTC. This gives the protein CAWRGGSYEQYF.

The chain is built from TRBV5-6 and TRBJ2-3; maybe TRBD1 (5 bases). Germline V gene sequence: CDR1 SGHDT, CDR2 YYEEEE. Trimming stripped 2 bases from V and 2 bases from J, with 12 bases between. CDR3 length: 15 residues. CDR3 in amino acids: CASSFQSGLTDTQYF. CDR3 bases: TGTGCCAGCAGCTTTCAGTCAGGGCTCACAGATACGCAGTATTTT.